Below, one T cell receptor beta chain is given with its context. The data originate from a study of shared clonotypes between healthy human individuals. Assay used: immunoSEQ multiplex PCR; TCRdb lists only in-frame clones, some missing. This table has around 2,000,000 clones, about 94% appearing once. Trimming stripped 5 bases from V and 2 bases from J, with 14 bases between. The CDR3 totals 15 residues. CDR1 and CDR2 (germline): MDHEN, SYDVKM. CD45RO-negative, CCR7-positively selected cells formed the naive CD8 fraction, excluding terminally differentiated effector memory CD45RA+ cells. Donors were healthy HIV-negative adults without recent acute infections or vaccinations.

Material for sequencing was naive CD8+ T cells sorted from blood. V is TRBV28 and J is TRBJ2-3; D possibly corresponds to TRBD1 (6 bases). This clonotype was obtained from a man aged 18-30 years in good health. CDR3 bases: TGTGCCAGCAGTCCAACAGGGAAGCACACAGATACGCAGTATTTT. This gives the protein CASSPTGKHTDTQYF.